Listed below are T cell receptor beta chains from one sample, sequenced in a study of cytomegalovirus exposure and HLA in healthy donors. TCRdb keeps only in-frame clones here, not all; method: immunoSEQ multiplex PCR. The sample lists roughly 150,000 clones, roughly 77% occurring once. The material sequenced was PBMCs. The receptors come from a male donor in good health and CMV-seronegative. The CDR3 runs from the conserved cysteine through the conserved F or W. Fields, in order: V gene, clone size, D gene, J gene, CDR3 protein, CDR3 DNA. D genes are given only for firm matches. Size is stated for part of the rows, as once, few or many counts, or as a class when the clone is expanded.

TRBV6-5	NA	TRBD2	TRBJ2-3	CASRRAGTSTDTQYF	TGTGCCAGCAGACGAGCGGGAACAAGCACAGATACGCAGTATTTT
TRBV7-9	NA	NA	TRBJ2-1	CASSLGTVDYNEQFF	TGTGCCAGCAGCTTAGGGACAGTCGATTACAATGAGCAGTTCTTC
TRBV6-4	few	NA	TRBJ2-1	CATPGVAYPSYNEQFF	TGTGCCACCCCCGGGGTCGCATATCCTTCGTACAATGAGCAGTTCTTC
TRBV11-2	NA	NA	TRBJ2-7	CASRLLSLDYEQYF	TGTGCCAGCAGACTCCTGTCACTTGACTACGAGCAGTACTTC
TRBV7-2	NA	TRBD2	TRBJ2-1	CASSWGLAGGNEQFF	TGTGCCAGCAGCTGGGGGCTAGCGGGGGGCAATGAGCAGTTCTTC
TRBV7-9	NA	TRBD2	TRBJ2-7	CASSAIAGSSYEQYF	TGTGCCAGCAGCGCCATAGCGGGAAGCTCCTACGAGCAGTACTTC
TRBV5-1	NA	TRBD2	TRBJ2-3	CASSTGTSDTQYF	TGCGCCAGCAGCACTGGGACTAGCGATACGCAGTATTTT
TRBV7-3	NA	NA	TRBJ2-6	CASSARAGSRSGANVLTF	TGTGCCAGCAGCGCGAGGGCGGGGTCCCGCTCTGGGGCCAACGTCCTGACTTTC
TRBV5-4	NA	TRBD2	TRBJ2-7	CASSTGGNSYEQYF	TGTGCCAGTTCCACGGGGGGGAATTCCTACGAGCAGTACTTC
TRBV11-2	NA	NA	TRBJ2-7	CASSLRQVTSYEQYF	TGTGCCAGCAGCTTGCGACAGGTTACTTCCTACGAGCAGTACTTC
TRBV2	NA	NA	TRBJ1-5	CASSEALGSAAGLMPQHF	TGTGCCAGCAGTGAAGCACTGGGATCCGCCGCAGGACTGATGCCCCAGCATTTT
TRBV18	NA	NA	TRBJ2-3	CASSRWEFSTDTQYF	TGTGCCAGCTCACGGTGGGAGTTTAGCACAGATACGCAGTATTTT
TRBV9	NA	NA	TRBJ2-7	CASSVAGNVGLYEQYF	TGTGCCAGCAGCGTCGCAGGGAATGTAGGGCTCTACGAGCAGTACTTC
TRBV5-1	once	TRBD1	TRBJ2-2	CASSLVQGAAGELFF	TGCGCCAGCAGCTTGGTACAGGGGGCGGCCGGGGAGCTGTTTTTT
TRBV19	NA	NA	TRBJ1-2	CASSIGAPGQTSLGVYGYTF	TGTGCCAGTAGTATCGGCGCCCCCGGACAGACCTCGCTCGGTGTCTATGGCTACACCTTC
TRBV19	NA	TRBD1	TRBJ1-1	CASSGGQDMNTEAFF	TGTGCCAGTAGTGGGGGACAGGATATGAACACTGAAGCTTTCTTT
TRBV11-2	NA	TRBD2	TRBJ2-6	CASSPAGRGHGANVLTF	TGTGCCAGCAGCCCCGCAGGGAGGGGTCATGGGGCCAACGTCCTGACTTTC
TRBV19	NA	NA	TRBJ2-1	CASTQELRYNEQFF	TGTGCCAGTACACAGGAACTACGATACAATGAGCAGTTCTTC
TRBV11-2	few	NA	TRBJ1-1	CASSLRRGTEAFF	TGTGCCAGCAGCTTACGCAGGGGTACTGAAGCTTTCTTT
TRBV11-2	few	TRBD1	TRBJ2-2	CASSTRQGGTGELFF	TGTGCCAGCAGCACTCGACAGGGGGGCACCGGGGAGCTGTTTTTT
TRBV18	NA	TRBD2	TRBJ2-7	CASSPATSGISFSYEQYF	TGTGCCAGCTCACCAGCGACTAGCGGGATCTCGTTTTCCTACGAGCAGTACTTC
TRBV15	NA	NA	TRBJ1-5	CATSRGDQPQHF	TGTGCCACCAGCAGAGGAGATCAGCCCCAGCATTTT
TRBV19	NA	TRBD2	TRBJ2-5	CASRSLAGGTQETQYF	TGTGCCAGTAGGAGCCTAGCGGGGGGGACCCAAGAGACCCAGTACTTC
TRBV30	NA	NA	TRBJ1-2	CARKKQGRGYTF	TGTGCCCGAAAAAAACAGGGAAGAGGCTACACCTTC
TRBV7-9	NA	NA	TRBJ1-1	CASSPRGGLTEAFF	TGTGCCAGCAGCCCACGGGGGGGTTTGACTGAAGCTTTCTTT
TRBV10-3	NA	NA	TRBJ2-7	CAISVGDTSYEQYF	TGTGCCATCAGTGTAGGGGACACCTCCTACGAGCAGTACTTC
TRBV6-4	NA	NA	TRBJ2-1	CASSTQGSSYNEQFF	TGTGCCAGCAGTACTCAGGGGAGCTCCTACAATGAGCAGTTCTTC
TRBV18	NA	NA	TRBJ2-7	CASSPYRVSDEQYF	TGTGCCAGCTCACCTTACAGGGTTTCCGACGAGCAGTACTTC
TRBV13	NA	TRBD2	TRBJ2-7	CASSSPWQAGGPHEQYF	TGTGCCAGCAGCTCACCCTGGCAAGCGGGAGGGCCCCACGAGCAGTACTTC
TRBV30	NA	TRBD2	TRBJ2-7	CAWSETSGHYEQYF	TGTGCCTGGAGTGAAACTAGCGGACACTACGAGCAGTACTTC
TRBV2	NA	NA	TRBJ2-2	CASSRYGELFF	TGTGCCAGCAGTCGTTATGGGGAGCTGTTTTTT
TRBV7-9	NA	TRBD1	TRBJ2-4	CASSDNRGNIQYF	TGTGCCAGCAGCGATAACAGGGGAAACATTCAGTACTTC
TRBV18	NA	NA	TRBJ1-5	CASSPVGANQPQHF	TGTGCCAGCTCACCTGTGGGGGCGAATCAGCCCCAGCATTTT
TRBV5-4	NA	TRBD2	TRBJ2-1	CASSLGTSGGLLYEQFF	TGTGCCAGCAGCTTGGGAACTAGCGGGGGTCTGCTATATGAGCAGTTCTTC
TRBV4-2	few	TRBD1	TRBJ2-1	CASSQHRGQYNEQFF	TGTGCCAGCAGCCAACACAGGGGGCAGTACAATGAGCAGTTCTTC
TRBV25-1	NA	TRBD2	TRBJ2-7	CASSGAGGLHEQYF	TGTGCCAGCAGTGGAGCGGGAGGGTTGCACGAGCAGTACTTC
TRBV18	NA	NA	TRBJ1-2	CASSPQGIGGYTF	TGTGCCAGCTCACCCCAGGGAATAGGTGGCTACACCTTC
TRBV19	NA	TRBD1	TRBJ1-3	CASSPDRGIKSSGNTIYF	TGTGCCAGTAGTCCGGACAGGGGTATTAAGTCCTCTGGAAACACCATATATTTT
TRBV6-1	NA	TRBD2	TRBJ2-7	CASSGSSTGTSGTYEQYF	TGTGCCAGCAGTGGAAGTAGTACCGGGACTAGCGGGACCTACGAGCAGTACTTC
TRBV19	NA	NA	TRBJ1-2	CASSTQGPDGYTF	TGTGCCAGTAGTACCCAGGGGCCCGATGGCTACACCTTC
TRBV14	NA	TRBD1	TRBJ2-4	CASSQDWTGSKNIQYF	TGTGCCAGCAGCCAAGATTGGACAGGGAGCAAAAACATTCAGTACTTC
TRBV7-2	few	NA	TRBJ1-2	CASSLQGTTNYGYTF	TGTGCCAGCAGCCTCCAGGGGACAACTAACTATGGCTACACCTTC
TRBV27	NA	TRBD1	TRBJ1-6	CASSPQGQTANSPLHF	TGTGCCAGCAGTCCACAGGGACAGACCGCAAATTCACCCCTCCACTTT
TRBV14	NA	TRBD2	TRBJ2-1	CASGLAGASSYNEQFF	TGTGCCAGCGGACTAGCGGGCGCTAGCTCCTACAATGAGCAGTTCTTC
TRBV6-5	NA	NA	TRBJ1-5	CASRSSTGYNQPQHF	TGTGCCAGCAGATCTTCCACAGGTTACAATCAGCCCCAGCATTTT
TRBV6-5	few	NA	TRBJ2-5	CASSEGGRGETQYF	TGTGCCAGCAGTGAAGGTGGCAGGGGAGAGACCCAGTACTTC